The 32 T cell receptor beta chains below come from one sample, sequenced in a study of T cell responses to AZD1222 COVID-19 vaccine. Libraries were prepared by immunoSEQ multiplex PCR; TCRdb keeps only in-frame clonotypes and omits some of them. Counted here are 200,000 or so clones, approximately 92% occurring once; the ten biggest clones make up 10%. Sample: peripheral blood, taken on day 0 of AZD1222 vaccination. These receptors were obtained from an adult in good health.

This chain links TRBV4-1 with TRBJ2-3; D uncertain. The CDR3 consists of 13 residues. V was clipped by 5 bases and J by 6 bases, with 12 bases between them. Germline V gene data show CDR1 as MGHRA and CDR2 as YSYEKL. The CDR3 is CASSSPKEDTQYF. CDR3 DNA: TGCGCCAGCAGCTCACCAAAGGAGGATACGCAGTATTTT.

The chain's CDR3 is CASSPGLAGAVEQYV. CDR3 nucleotides: TGTGCCAGCAGTCCCGGACTAGCGGGGGCGGTCGAGCAGTACGTC. This chain links TRBV28 with TRBJ2-7; TRBD2 matches at 13 bases. Germline values: CDR1 MDHEN, CDR2 SYDVKM. Unmatched junction bases numbered 7, after V lost 5 bases and J lost 6 bases. This CDR3 is 15 amino acids long.

This chain connects TRBV27 to TRBJ2-1; 7 positions match TRBD1. CDR3 length: 15 amino acids. The germline gives CDR1 MNHEY, CDR2 SMNVEV (reference sequence). The J segment lost 1 base and the V segment lost 9 bases, leaving 9 bases of the junction unmatched. The CDR3 coding sequence is TGTGCCAGTAGCAGACAGGGACGGTCCTACAATGAGCAGTTCTTC. It encodes CASSRQGRSYNEQFF.

The chain links TRBV5-4 to TRBJ2-7; D may correspond to TRBD1 or TRBD2 (6 bases each). Trimming cost V 3 bases and J 2 bases, with 15 bases left between them. The CDR3 contains 15 residues. Germline assignment: CDR1 SGHNT and CDR2 YYREEE (reference sequence). The CDR3 sequence is CASSSISGQPYEQYF. CDR3 bases: TGTGCCAGCAGCTCCATTAGCGGACAGCCCTACGAGCAGTACTTC.

This chain connects TRBV7-2 to TRBJ1-2, with TRBD1 as a possible D gene (6 bases). Between the trimmed V and J ends, which lost 5 bases and 5 bases, there was a span of 12 bases. Germline V lookup: CDR1 SGHTA, CDR2 FQGNSA. This CDR3 contains 13 residues. This CDR3 reads CASSGRQEYGYTF. The CDR3 DNA follows: TGTGCCAGCAGCGGACGACAGGAATATGGCTACACCTTC.

This chain uses TRBV21-1 with TRBJ1-2; the table names TRBD1, a call not compared with the DNA. TRBV21-1 is annotated as a pseudogene. The CDR3 sequence is 15 residues long. In DNA form, the CDR3 reads TGTGCCAGCAGCCCAGTGGACACCCTGAACTATGGCTACACCTTC. Protein product: CASSPVDTLNYGYTF.

The count of this clone is one. The genes are TRBV18 and TRBJ2-1; 7 bases line up with TRBD2. Germline CDR1 is KGHSH and CDR2 is LQKENI. V gave up 2 bases and J gave up 7 bases; unmatched junction bases: 14. CDR3 length: 17 residues. This chain's CDR3 is CASSPEVGGRERNEQFF. The DNA of the CDR3 is TGTGCCAGCTCACCAGAGGTCGGCGGGAGAGAGAGGAATGAGCAGTTCTTC.

The genes are TRBV6-5 and TRBJ1-1; 7 bases fit TRBD1. Looked up from germline, CDR1 is MNHEY and CDR2 is SVGAGI. The CDR3 is made up of 14 amino acids. The V segment lost 6 bases and the J segment 3 bases; nucleotides outside the gene matches: 7. CDR3 amino acids: CASSQTGVYTEAFF. Written as DNA, the CDR3 is TGTGCCAGCAGCCAAACAGGGGTGTACACTGAAGCTTTCTTT.

The V and J genes are TRBV28 and TRBJ1-1; 7 positions match TRBD1. Trimming cost V 6 bases and J 0 bases; bases outside gene matches: 7. Germline V gives CDR1 MDHEN, CDR2 SYDVKM. This CDR3 spans 15 amino acids. DNA for the CDR3: TGTGCCAGCAGCCTCCGACAGGGATTGAACACTGAAGCTTTCTTT. As protein: CASSLRQGLNTEAFF.

The chain employs TRBV4-2 and TRBJ2-4; D tentatively reads TRBD1 or TRBD2 (5 bases each). Trimming took off 0 bases at V and 6 bases at J, with 12 bases between the two ends. The CDR3 spans 15 residues. Germline lookup yields CDR1 LGHNA and CDR2 YNFKEQ. CDR3: CASSQDAYGGNIQYF. CDR3 bases: TGTGCCAGCAGCCAAGACGCCTATGGGGGAAACATTCAGTACTTC.

V and J are TRBV7-8 and TRBJ2-1, with 10 positions matching TRBD1. V gave up 1 base and J gave up 1 base; unmatched junction bases: 7. Germline-derived CDR1 and CDR2 are SGHVS and FQNEAQ. The CDR3 loop spans 18 amino acids. CDR3 coding DNA: TGTGCCAGCAGCTTAGTGGGACAGGGGTCCCCATCCTACAATGAGCAGTTCTTC. Translating gives CASSLVGQGSPSYNEQFF.

The chain joins TRBV2 to TRBJ2-2, with no clear D. The germline CDR1 and CDR2 sequences are SNHLY and FYNNEI. V was shortened by 6 bases and J by 1 base, with 9 bases between the two germline ends. The CDR3 spans 14 residues. DNA for the CDR3: TGTGCCAGCAGAGCCCGACAGAACACCGGGGAGCTGTTTTTT. The encoded protein is CASRARQNTGELFF.

Relative to its sample, this clone is medium-sized. This rearrangement joins TRBV7-2 to TRBJ1-3; 7 nucleotides align to TRBD1. CDR3 length: 15 residues. Unmatched junction bases numbered 6, after V lost 5 bases and J lost 2 bases. Germline CDR1 is SGHTA and CDR2 is FQGNSA. The CDR3 coding sequence is TGTGCCAGCAGCATCGTGACAGGGCCTGGAAACACCATATATTTT. Translation gives CASSIVTGPGNTIYF. Supplemented by reference TRBV7-2 and TRBJ1-3, the full variable domain reads GAGVSQSPSNKVTEKGKDVELRCDPISGHTALYWYRQSLGQGLEFLIYFQGNSAPDKSGLPSDRFSAERTGGSVSTLTIQRTQQEDSAVYLCASSIVTGPGNTIYFGEGSWLTVV.

J is TRBJ1-1 and V is TRBV6-6; D unclear. The V and J ends lost 7 bases and 4 bases respectively, with 13 bases between them. Germline V gene lookup returns CDR1 MNHNY and CDR2 SVGAGI (reference sequence). This CDR3 contains 13 residues. CDR3 sequence: CASTTSVGTEAFF. CDR3 coding DNA: TGTGCCAGCACCACGTCTGTTGGCACTGAAGCTTTCTTT.

The chain links TRBV6-5 to TRBJ1-6; D remains unclear. This CDR3 has 14 amino acids. V dropped 10 bases and J dropped 6 bases, with 16 bases sitting between them. Per the germline V gene, CDR1 is MNHEY and CDR2 is SVGAGI. CDR3 in amino acids: CATSRRKTNSPLHF. CDR3 DNA: TGTGCCACTTCGAGACGGAAAACTAATTCACCCCTCCACTTT.

The chain couples TRBV7-9 to TRBJ2-3; possible D gene TRBD2, 5 bases. The germline V and J ends were trimmed by 1 base and 0 bases, with 5 bases remaining between them. This CDR3 region has 14 residues. Germline V lookup: CDR1 SEHNR, CDR2 FQNEAQ (reference sequence). In DNA form, the CDR3 reads TGTGCCAGCAGCTTAGGACTAAGCACAGATACGCAGTATTTT. It encodes CASSLGLSTDTQYF.

This chain uses TRBV5-4 with TRBJ2-2; D unresolved. Germline V gene sequence: CDR1 SGHNT, CDR2 YYREEE (reference sequence). With 1 base removed from V and 1 base from J, the gap between germline ends came to 11 bases. There are 16 residues in the CDR3. CDR3 DNA sequence: TGTGCCAGCAGCTTGTGGTCAGGATTGAACACCGGGGAGCTGTTTTTT. It is translated as CASSLWSGLNTGELFF.

The gene calls are TRBV7-6 and TRBJ2-1; weak D call: TRBD2 (6 bases). The CDR3 totals 17 residues. Germline V gene sequence: CDR1 SGHVS, CDR2 FNYEAQ. Trimming shortened V by 1 base and J by 0 bases, and 13 bases separated the two germline ends. The DNA of the CDR3 is TGTGCCAGCAGCTTAGAGCCGGGACTGCGCTCCTACAATGAGCAGTTCTTC. Translated, it gives CASSLEPGLRSYNEQFF.

V and J are TRBV18 and TRBJ2-1; no clear D. CDR3 size: 12 residues. V lost 4 bases and J 7 bases, leaving 8 bases between the germline ends. CDR1 is KGHSH, CDR2 LQKENI, per germline. As DNA, the CDR3 is TGTGCCAGCTCACGCGAGATGAATGAGCAGTTCTTC. Amino acid sequence: CASSREMNEQFF. The entire variable domain, with the rest obtained from reference TRBV18 and TRBJ2-1, is as follows: NAGVMQNPRHLVRRRGQEARLRCSPMKGHSHVYWYRQLPEEGLKFMVYLQKENIIDESGMPKERFSAEFPKEGPSILRIQQVVRGDSAAYFCASSREMNEQFFGPGTRLTVL.

This chain connects TRBV6-6 to TRBJ2-2, with D unresolved. CDR1 MNHNY and CDR2 SVGAGI come from the germline V gene (reference sequence). Trimming left V 6 bases short and J 6 bases short, with 17 bases between. The CDR3 length is 15 residues. The chain's CDR3 is CASSLTEAGAGELFF. The DNA for the CDR3 is TGTGCCAGCAGCCTTACAGAAGCTGGTGCCGGGGAGCTGTTTTTT.

V gene TRBV3-1 (or the pseudogene TRBV3-2) combines with J gene TRBJ2-1; 8 bases are shared with TRBD2. The CDR3 is 13 residues long. Germline CDR1 reads LGHDT; CDR2 reads YNNKEL (reference sequence). V lost 3 bases, J lost 15 bases, and 10 bases stayed unmatched. CDR3 DNA: TGTGCCAGCAGCCAGGCCGACTCCGGGAGGGGGTTCTTC. This translates into CASSQADSGRGFF.

V gene TRBV29-1 combines with J gene TRBJ1-2; 7 positions match TRBD1. The germline V gene has CDR1 SQVTM and CDR2 ANQGSEA. This CDR3 is 12 amino acids long. After removal of 7 bases from V and 4 bases from J, the junction contained 6 bases not matched to a gene. CDR3 sequence: CSAGGEGYGYTF. For the CDR3, the DNA is TGCAGCGCAGGGGGGGAAGGCTATGGCTACACCTTC.

The chain carries TRBV7-9 and TRBJ1-1, with 11 bases aligning to TRBD1. CDR3 length equals 16 residues. V lost 5 bases and J lost 4; bases outside the gene matches: 9. CDR1 is SEHNR and CDR2 is FQNEAQ in the germline V gene (reference sequence). CDR3 residues: CASSPTRDRGSTEAFF. The CDR3 nucleotides are TGTGCCAGCAGCCCCACCAGGGACAGGGGGAGCACTGAAGCTTTCTTT.

The chain uses TRBV4-3 and TRBJ2-7, with D unresolved. CDR1 and CDR2 from the germline V gene are LGHNA and YSLEER. Between the trimmed V and J ends, which lost 0 bases and 5 bases, there was a span of 11 bases. The CDR3 runs 14 residues. The CDR3 protein is CASSQDAWRNEQYV. In nucleotides, the CDR3 is TGCGCCAGCAGCCAAGATGCCTGGCGGAACGAGCAGTACGTC.

V usage is TRBV10-2 and J usage is TRBJ2-1; 9 bases fit TRBD2. With 0 bases clipped from V and 2 bases from J, the junction kept 2 bases outside the gene matches. Germline V lookup: CDR1 WSHSY, CDR2 SAAADI. The CDR3 covers 16 residues. CDR3 nucleotides: TGCGCCAGCAGTGAGTCCGGCGGGGGGGCCTACAATGAGCAGTTCTTC. Translated, it gives CASSESGGGAYNEQFF.

The V gene is TRBV3-1 (or the pseudogene TRBV3-2), the J gene TRBJ2-2; D is unclear. The CDR3 is 16 amino acids. The V gene's germline CDR1 is LGHDT and CDR2 YNNKEL (reference sequence). The V end was cut by 5 bases, the J end by 1 base, with 14 bases between. CDR3 bases: TGTGCCAGCAGCTCCGGACGGGCCAAGAACACCGGGGAGCTGTTTTTT. Its protein product is CASSSGRAKNTGELFF.

This sequence joins TRBV20-1 and TRBJ1-5; 7 bases fit TRBD1. The CDR3 is made up of 16 amino acids. Germline trimming cut 3 bases from V and 4 bases from J; bases unmatched to any gene: 12. The V gene's germline CDR1 is DFQATT and CDR2 SNEGSKA (reference sequence). CDR3 in amino acids: CSASKRRDSQNQPQHF. The DNA for the CDR3 is TGCAGTGCTAGTAAACGCCGGGACAGCCAAAATCAGCCCCAGCATTTT.

This sequence joins TRBV12-3 or TRBV12-4 and TRBJ2-1, with 8 positions matching TRBD2. The V gene end was trimmed by 10 bases and the J gene end by 10 bases; junction bases not matched to a gene: 6. The CDR3 has 11 residues. CDR3 sequence: CATSRTSEQFF. CDR3 bases: TGTGCCACCTCCCGGACTAGCGAGCAGTTCTTC.

The chain is built from TRBV25-1 and TRBJ1-1, with unresolved D. V was cut by 5 bases and J by 2 bases, with 6 bases left in between. CDR3 size: 12 residues. Germline V lookup: CDR1 MGHDK, CDR2 SYGVNS. The CDR3 sequence is CASSLTNTEAFF. The CDR3 DNA is TGTGCCAGCAGTCTCACTAACACTGAAGCTTTCTTT.

The chain joins TRBV18 to TRBJ1-5; TRBD1 matches at 8 bases. Germline loops: CDR1 KGHSH, CDR2 LQKENI. The J segment lost 6 bases and the V segment lost 1 base, leaving 5 bases of the junction unmatched. This CDR3 is 15 amino acids long. The CDR3 bases are TGTGCCAGCTCACCACAAGCAGGGGGCTCTCAGCCCCAGCATTTT. Translation: CASSPQAGGSQPQHF.

This chain uses TRBV6-2 or TRBV6-3 with TRBJ1-5; D unresolved. CDR1 MNHEY and CDR2 SVGEGT come from the germline V gene. V was pared by 5 bases and J by 7 bases, with 21 bases between. The CDR3 is made up of 16 amino acids. The CDR3 loop reads CASSVMDPVLGQPQHF. CDR3 nucleotide sequence: TGTGCCAGCAGTGTCATGGACCCTGTTTTAGGGCAGCCCCAGCATTTT.

The rearrangement links TRBV5-1 to TRBJ1-1; D perhaps matches TRBD1 (5 bases). Trimming cost V 1 base and J 1 base, with 11 bases left between them. Germline loops: CDR1 SGHRS, CDR2 YFSETQ. CDR3 length: 15 residues. The CDR3 here is CASSLRGRTNTEAFF. The CDR3 DNA sequence: TGCGCCAGCAGCTTGAGGGGACGGACGAACACTGAAGCTTTCTTT.